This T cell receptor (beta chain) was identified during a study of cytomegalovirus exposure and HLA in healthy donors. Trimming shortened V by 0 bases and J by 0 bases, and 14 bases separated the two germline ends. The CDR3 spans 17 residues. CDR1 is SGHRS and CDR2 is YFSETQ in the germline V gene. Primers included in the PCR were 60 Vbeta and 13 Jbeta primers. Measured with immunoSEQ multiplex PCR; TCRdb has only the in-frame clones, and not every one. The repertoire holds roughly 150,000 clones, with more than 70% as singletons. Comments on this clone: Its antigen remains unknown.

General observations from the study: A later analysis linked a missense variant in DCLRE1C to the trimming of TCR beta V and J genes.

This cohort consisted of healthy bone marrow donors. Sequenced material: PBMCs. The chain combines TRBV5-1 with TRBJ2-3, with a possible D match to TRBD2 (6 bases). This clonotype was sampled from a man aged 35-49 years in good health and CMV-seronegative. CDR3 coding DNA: TGCGCCAGCAGCTTGGATCCGCCGGGGACTAGCACAGATACGCAGTATTTT. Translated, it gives CASSLDPPGTSTDTQYF.